This TCR beta chain was observed in a study of cytomegalovirus exposure and HLA in healthy donors. The study, taken as a whole, reports: The dataset shows that most TCR sequences were rare, while some public TCRs occurred in many donors. Specificity for CMV antigens was confirmed in vitro for a few of the CMV-associated chains.

The table came from immunoSEQ multiplex PCR; TCRdb's copy has only in-frame clones and leaves some out. The data contain roughly 60,000 clones, 90% to 95% of them singletons. This clone showed up just once. Its antigen is undetermined. The germline gives CDR1 MNHEY, CDR2 SVGAGI. The CDR3 runs 15 residues. V shed 6 bases and J 7 bases; nucleotides not matched to a gene: 10. This clonotype originated in a woman aged 30 to 39 in good health and CMV-seronegative. Input material: PBMCs. This chain joins TRBV6-5 and TRBJ1-2; 11 bases line up with TRBD1. CDR3 sequence: CASSPGQGALGGYTF. In nucleotides, the CDR3 is TGTGCCAGCAGCCCTGGACAGGGGGCTTTGGGTGGCTACACCTTC.